These 26 T cell receptor beta chains share one sample of origin, sequenced in a study of Ad26.COV2.S vaccination and SARS-CoV-2 variants. TCRdb's table, derived via immunoSEQ multiplex PCR, lists solely in-frame clones and lacks some. The sample holds about 350,000 clones; around 89% are singletons and the top ten take approximately 5%. Noted treatment: 15 to 20 received Ad26.COV2.S at low or high dose, single or two shots; 5 received placebo; per-sample allocation not given. At day 63 after the first vaccine or placebo injection, samples were drawn. The sequenced sample was peripheral blood, obtained in a trial of Ad26.COV2.S vaccine versus placebo. All receptors come from a person between 18 and 59 years old who received the Ad26.COV2.S COVID-19 vaccine or a placebo.

The CDR3 reads CASSLSPSTDRVDWHTEAFF. The CDR3 DNA sequence: TGTGCCAGCAGTTTATCCCCCAGCACCGACAGGGTGGATTGGCACACTGAAGCTTTCTTT. This sequence joins TRBV28 and TRBJ1-1, with TRBD1 matching over 7 bases. J was trimmed by 3 bases and V by 1 base; bases with no gene match: 20. Germline V gene sequence: CDR1 MDHEN, CDR2 SYDVKM. The CDR3 length is 20 residues. Drawing the rest from reference TRBV28 and TRBJ1-1, the complete variable domain is DVKVTQSSRYLVKRTGEKVFLECVQDMDHENMFWYRQDPGLGLRLIYFSYDVKMKEKGDIPEGYSVSREKKERFSLILESASTNQTSMYLCASSLSPSTDRVDWHTEAFFGQGTRLTVV.

The J gene is TRBJ1-2, the V gene TRBV6-6; TRBD1 might be the D (5 bases). Germline V lookup: CDR1 MNHNY, CDR2 SVGAGI (reference sequence). The CDR3 contains 14 residues. Trimming took 5 bases from V and 5 from J, leaving 15 bases between them. CDR3 in DNA: TGTGCCAGCAGTAGGGACGGGGTTGGGTATGGCTACACCTTC. It encodes CASSRDGVGYGYTF.

The count of this clone is one. V is TRBV5-1 and J is TRBJ2-1, with D perhaps matching TRBD2 (6 bases). Trimming cost V 4 bases and J 6 bases, with 14 bases left between them. The germline V gene encodes CDR1 SGHRS and CDR2 YFSETQ. The CDR3 contains 14 residues. The chain's CDR3 is CASSLEAGSNEQFF. Here the CDR3 DNA reads TGCGCCAGCAGCCTGGAGGCGGGATCCAATGAGCAGTTCTTC.

V is TRBV11-3 and J is TRBJ2-2; tentative D call: TRBD1 (6 bases). V lost 5 bases to trimming and J lost 9 bases, with 13 bases between them. Germline V gene data show CDR1 as SGHNT and CDR2 as YENEEA. The CDR3 runs to 13 residues. The CDR3 DNA follows: TGTGCCAGCAGCCCGGACAGAGCAAGGGAGCTGTTTTTT. Its translation is CASSPDRARELFF.

The rearrangement links TRBV6-1 to TRBJ1-2; D call uncertain. V shed 1 base and J shed 7 bases, with 10 bases lying between them. The germline gives CDR1 MNHNS, CDR2 SASEGT. The CDR3 contains 13 residues. The CDR3 spells CASSEDPRTGYTF. In DNA, the CDR3 is TGTGCCAGCAGTGAAGACCCAAGGACTGGCTACACCTTC.

The rearrangement uses TRBV9 and TRBJ2-7, with TRBD1 matching over 10 bases. The V segment lost 3 bases and the J segment 1 base; nucleotides outside the gene matches: 1. This CDR3 has 14 amino acids. Germline V CDR1 and CDR2: SGDLS, YYNGEE. The CDR3 DNA is TGTGCCAGCAGCGGGGGACAGGGGTCCTACGAGCAGTACTTC. As protein: CASSGGQGSYEQYF.

The J gene is TRBJ1-5, the V gene TRBV16; unclear D gene. Trimming took 5 bases from V and 0 from J, leaving 8 bases between them. The CDR3 spans 14 residues. Germline V gene sequence: CDR1 KGHSY, CDR2 FQNENV. The CDR3 protein is CASSDHYSNQPQHF. DNA for the CDR3: TGTGCCAGCAGCGACCATTATAGCAATCAGCCCCAGCATTTT.

The chain links TRBV29-1 to TRBJ1-2; 12 bases are shared with TRBD1. CDR1 SQVTM and CDR2 ANQGSEA come from the germline V gene. The CDR3 has 14 residues. The V gene end was trimmed by 6 bases and the J gene end by 0 bases; junction bases not matched to a gene: 2. The CDR3 DNA reads as TGCAGCGTGGGACAGGGGGCCTCTAACTATGGCTACACCTTC. Protein: CSVGQGASNYGYTF. The full variable domain, in which reference TRBV29-1 and TRBJ1-2 provide the parts outside the CDR3, is SAVISQKPSRDICQRGTSLTIQCQVDSQVTMMFWYRQQPGQSLTLIATANQGSEATYESGFVIDKFPISRPNLTFSTLTVSNMSPEDSSIYLCSVGQGASNYGYTFGSGTRLTVV.

This clone was seen just once. The genes are TRBV7-8 and TRBJ1-3; 7 nucleotides line up with TRBD1. The germline V gene has CDR1 SGHVS and CDR2 FQNEAQ. The CDR3 is 16 residues long. V shed 3 bases, J shed 1 base, and the junction held 6 bases outside the gene matches. This CDR3 reads CASSFRQGLSGNTIYF. The CDR3 coding sequence is TGTGCCAGCAGCTTTCGACAGGGTCTTTCTGGAAACACCATATATTTT.

This chain connects TRBV5-1 to TRBJ1-2; a weak D match, TRBD1 (6 bases). V was shortened by 3 bases and J by 6 bases, with 15 bases between the two germline ends. This CDR3 region has 14 residues. Germline V gene data show CDR1 as SGHRS and CDR2 as YFSETQ. In nucleotides, the CDR3 is TGCGCCAGCAGCTCCCAGGGGATCTTCAATGGCTACACCTTC. Translation gives CASSSQGIFNGYTF.

DNA for the CDR3: TGTGCCAGCAGCGTGAATACAGGGACAGATACGCAGTATTTT. It is translated as CASSVNTGTDTQYF. This chain links TRBV9 with TRBJ2-3, with TRBD1 as a possible D gene (6 bases). The CDR3 runs 14 residues. Per the germline V gene, CDR1 is SGDLS and CDR2 is YYNGEE. The V end lost 2 bases, the J end lost 3 bases, and 10 bases lay between the germline ends.

This chain uses TRBV5-6 with TRBJ1-2; D is possibly TRBD1 (5 bases). The length of the CDR3 is 14 residues. Between the trimmed V and J ends, which lost 4 bases and 1 base, there was a span of 11 bases. The germline V gene has CDR1 SGHDT and CDR2 YYEEEE. The CDR3 sequence: CASSVGRGNYGYTF. The CDR3 region has the DNA TGTGCCAGCAGCGTAGGTAGGGGTAACTATGGCTACACCTTC.

Here the CDR3 reads CASKGLALGELFF. In nucleotides, the CDR3 is TGTGCCAGCAAGGGACTAGCCCTGGGGGAGCTGTTTTTT. The chain links TRBV5-4 to TRBJ2-2; 9 positions agree with TRBD2. Per germline, CDR1 SGHNT and CDR2 YYREEE (reference sequence). This CDR3 spans 13 amino acids. The V gene end was trimmed by 6 bases and the J gene end by 8 bases; junction bases not matched to a gene: 5.

The chain is built from TRBV27 and TRBJ2-5, with D possibly being TRBD1 (6 bases). Germline lookup yields CDR1 MNHEY and CDR2 SMNVEV (reference sequence). This CDR3 comprises 16 residues. Trimming removed 3 bases from V and 2 bases from J, with 16 bases in between. The CDR3 DNA is TGTGCCAGCAGTTTTCGGTGGGGACACCAACAAGAGACCCAGTACTTC. This sequence encodes CASSFRWGHQQETQYF.

The gene calls are TRBV7-8 and TRBJ2-1; tentative D call: TRBD1 (5 bases). CDR3 length: 14 amino acids. Germline CDR1 and CDR2: SGHVS and FQNEAQ. The ends were cut back, 0 bases at V and 5 bases at J, with 8 bases in the middle. As DNA, the CDR3 is TGTGCCAGCAGCTTAGCGGGCAGGGACAATGAGCAGTTCTTC. Protein: CASSLAGRDNEQFF. The full variable domain, in which reference TRBV7-8 and TRBJ2-1 provide the parts outside the CDR3, is GAGVSQSPRYKVAKRGQDVALRCDPISGHVSLFWYQQALGQGPEFLTYFQNEAQLDKSGLPSDRFFAERPEGSVSTLKIQRTQQEDSAVYLCASSLAGRDNEQFFGPGTRLTVL.

The rearrangement joins TRBV7-9 to TRBJ1-1, with TRBD1 identical over 7 bases. There are 15 residues in the CDR3. Trimming at V came to 5 bases and at J to 4 bases, leaving 10 bases not matched to a gene. The V gene's germline CDR1 is SEHNR and CDR2 FQNEAQ (reference sequence). The CDR3 loop is CASSTRQGEGTEAFF. The CDR3 DNA reads TGTGCCAGCAGCACCAGACAGGGAGAGGGCACTGAAGCTTTCTTT.

The CDR3 protein is CASSPGRLGDEQYF. The DNA for the CDR3 is TGTGCCAGCAGCCCGGGGAGACTGGGCGACGAGCAGTACTTC. The chain combines TRBV11-3 with TRBJ2-7, with TRBD2 as a possible D gene (5 bases). The CDR3 totals 14 residues. The V and J ends lost 5 bases and 5 bases respectively, with 16 bases between them. Germline assignment: CDR1 SGHNT and CDR2 YENEEA. The complete variable domain, with remaining parts taken from reference TRBV11-3 and TRBJ2-7, reads EAGVVQSPRYKIIEKKQPVAFWCNPISGHNTLYWYLQNLGQGPELLIRYENEEAVDDSQLPKDRFSAERLKGVDSTLKIQPAELGDSAVYLCASSPGRLGDEQYFGPGTRLTVT.

The V and J genes are TRBV19 and TRBJ2-2, with 9 bases that match TRBD2. Per the germline V gene, CDR1 is LNHDA and CDR2 is SQIVND (reference sequence). The CDR3 covers 17 residues. V shed 4 bases, J shed 4 bases, and the junction held 10 bases outside the gene matches. The CDR3 loop is CASSNHRTSDPTGELFF. In nucleotides, the CDR3 is TGTGCCAGTAGTAATCATCGGACTAGCGATCCCACCGGGGAGCTGTTTTTT.

The rearrangement uses TRBV6-1 and TRBJ2-7; tentative D call: TRBD2 (5 bases). V was clipped by 3 bases and J by 2 bases, with 14 bases between them. CDR1 is MNHNS, CDR2 SASEGT, per germline. The CDR3 consists of 15 residues. The DNA of the CDR3 is TGTGCCAGCAGTGATTTCAGCGGTGTCACCTACGAGCAGTACTTC. The encoded protein is CASSDFSGVTYEQYF.

The chain combines TRBV12-3 or TRBV12-4 with TRBJ1-2; D is ambiguous. The CDR3 totals 13 residues. V was cut by 6 bases and J by 4 bases, with 12 bases left in between. The DNA for the CDR3 is TGTGCCAGCAGCCCCGGCGGTGTCTATGGCTACACCTTC. This encodes CASSPGGVYGYTF.

The chain employs TRBV5-4 and TRBJ1-1; 7 nucleotides align to TRBD1. The trim removed 4 bases at V and 0 bases at J, leaving 6 bases unmatched. CDR1 and CDR2 (germline): SGHNT, YYREEE (reference sequence). This CDR3 has 15 amino acids. The CDR3 spells CASSLTQGVNTEAFF. CDR3 coding DNA: TGTGCCAGCAGCCTAACCCAGGGGGTGAACACTGAAGCTTTCTTT.

The chain combines TRBV27 with TRBJ2-2; D may be TRBD2 (6 bases). Germline V gene sequence: CDR1 MNHEY, CDR2 SMNVEV (reference sequence). V lost 5 bases to trimming and J lost 2 bases, with 12 bases between them. This CDR3 has 15 amino acids. In DNA, the CDR3 is TGTGCCAGCAGTGGCCGGGGGTTCAACACCGGGGAGCTGTTTTTT. It codes for CASSGRGFNTGELFF.

This clone appeared once. The J gene is TRBJ2-1, the V gene TRBV9, with 7 bases identical to TRBD1. V trimming: 4 bases; J trimming: 13 bases; junction bases outside the gene matches: 11. Germline V lookup: CDR1 SGDLS, CDR2 YYNGEE. The CDR3 totals 13 residues. The CDR3 sequence is CASSRRTGMEQFF. The DNA of the CDR3 is TGTGCCAGCAGCAGAAGGACAGGAATGGAACAGTTCTTC.

This chain uses TRBV7-9 with TRBJ1-4; D gene unclear. The germline V gene has CDR1 SEHNR and CDR2 FQNEAQ (reference sequence). The germline V and J ends were trimmed by 3 bases and 3 bases, with 8 bases remaining between them. There are 14 residues in the CDR3. In DNA, the CDR3 is TGTGCCAGCAGCTTTGGGGTGGCTAATGAAAAACTGTTTTTT. As protein: CASSFGVANEKLFF.

This chain links TRBV6-5 with TRBJ1-2; TRBD1 might be the D (5 bases). CDR1 is MNHEY and CDR2 is SVGAGI in the germline V gene. The V gene lost 0 bases and the J gene lost 8 bases, with 10 bases spanning the gap. CDR3 length: 13 residues. The CDR3 bases are TGTGCCAGCAGTTACTCGGGACTGGGCGGCTACACCTTC. Translated: CASSYSGLGGYTF.

This chain connects TRBV19 to TRBJ1-4; D is unresolved. Trimming removed 7 bases at V and 4 bases at J, with 16 bases between. The CDR3 is 15 amino acids. The V gene's germline CDR1 is LNHDA and CDR2 SQIVND (reference sequence). The CDR3 nucleotides are TGTGCCAGTACTCCGGGGTGGCAGTATAATGAAAAACTGTTTTTT. This translates into CASTPGWQYNEKLFF. Complete variable domain (other parts from reference TRBV19 and TRBJ1-4): DGGITQSPKYLFRKEGQNVTLSCEQNLNHDAMYWYRQDPGQGLRLIYYSQIVNDFQKGDIAEGYSVSREKKESFPLTVTSAQKNPTAFYLCASTPGWQYNEKLFFGSGTQLSVL.